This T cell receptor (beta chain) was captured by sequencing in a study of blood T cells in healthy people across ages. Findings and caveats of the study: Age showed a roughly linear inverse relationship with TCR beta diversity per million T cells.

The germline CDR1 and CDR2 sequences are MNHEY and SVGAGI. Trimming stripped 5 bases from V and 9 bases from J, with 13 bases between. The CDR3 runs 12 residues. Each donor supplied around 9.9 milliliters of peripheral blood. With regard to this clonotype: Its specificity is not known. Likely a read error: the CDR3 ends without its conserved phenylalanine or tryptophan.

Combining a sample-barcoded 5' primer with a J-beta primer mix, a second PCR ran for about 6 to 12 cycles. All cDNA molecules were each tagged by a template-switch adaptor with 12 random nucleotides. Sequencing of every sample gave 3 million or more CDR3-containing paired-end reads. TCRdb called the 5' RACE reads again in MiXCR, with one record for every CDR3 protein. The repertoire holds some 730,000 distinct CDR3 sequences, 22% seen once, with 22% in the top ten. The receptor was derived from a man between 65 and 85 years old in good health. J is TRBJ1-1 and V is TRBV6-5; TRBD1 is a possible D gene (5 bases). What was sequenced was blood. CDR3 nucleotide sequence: TGTGCCAGCAGTACCCAGGGAGGACAAGCTTTCCTT. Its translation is CASSTQGGQAFL.